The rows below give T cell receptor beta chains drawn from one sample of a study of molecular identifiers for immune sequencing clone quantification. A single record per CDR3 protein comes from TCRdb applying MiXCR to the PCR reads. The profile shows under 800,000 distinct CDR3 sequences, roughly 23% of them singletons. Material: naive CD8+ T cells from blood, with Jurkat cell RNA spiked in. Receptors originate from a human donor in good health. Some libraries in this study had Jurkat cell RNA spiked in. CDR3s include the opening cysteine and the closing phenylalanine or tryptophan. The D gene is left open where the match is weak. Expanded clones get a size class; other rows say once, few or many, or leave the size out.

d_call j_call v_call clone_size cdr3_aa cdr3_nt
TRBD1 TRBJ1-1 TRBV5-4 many CASSSGTGGEAFF TGTGCCAGCAGCTCCGGGACAGGGGGCGAAGCTTTCTTT
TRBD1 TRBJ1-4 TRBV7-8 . CASSLDLDRRTNEKLFF TGTGCCAGCAGCTTAGACTTGGACAGGCGAACTAATGAAAAACTGTTTTTT
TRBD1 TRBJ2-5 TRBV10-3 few CAISETGQGVETQYF TGTGCCATCAGTGAGACCGGACAGGGAGTCGAGACCCAGTACTTC
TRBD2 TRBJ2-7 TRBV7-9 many CASSFSGTPYEQYF TGTGCCAGCAGCTTTAGCGGGACCCCCTACGAGCAGTACTTC
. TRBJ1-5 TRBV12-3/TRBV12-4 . CASSRGAGQPQHF TGTGCCAGCAGCAGGGGTGCTGGCCAGCCCCAGCATTTT
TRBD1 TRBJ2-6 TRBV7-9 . CASSPGQGESGANVLTF TGTGCCAGCAGCCCGGGACAGGGAGAATCTGGGGCCAACGTCCTGACTTTC
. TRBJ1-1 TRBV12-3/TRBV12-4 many CASSPLVNTEAFF TGTGCCAGCAGTCCCCTCGTGAACACTGAAGCTTTCTTT
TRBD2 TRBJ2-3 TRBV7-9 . CASSYGLAGTSTDTQYF TGTGCCAGCAGCTACGGACTAGCGGGAACCAGCACAGATACGCAGTATTTT
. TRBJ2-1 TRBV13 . CASTPDSSNEQFF TGTGCCAGCACCCCGGACAGCTCCAATGAGCAGTTCTTC
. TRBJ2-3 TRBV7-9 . CASSSGFVTDTQYF TGTGCCAGCAGCTCAGGGTTCGTGACAGATACGCAGTATTTT
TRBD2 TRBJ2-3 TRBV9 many CASSELADSTDTQYF TGTGCCAGCAGCGAACTAGCGGATAGCACAGATACGCAGTATTTT
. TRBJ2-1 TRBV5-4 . CASTMDRRDEQFF TGTGCCAGCACCATGGACCGTAGGGATGAGCAGTTCTTC
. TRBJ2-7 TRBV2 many CASTPGGSSYEQYF TGTGCCAGCACCCCGGGCGGGTCCTCCTACGAGCAGTACTTC
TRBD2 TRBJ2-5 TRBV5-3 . CASWTSGGETRYF TGTGCCAGCTGGACTAGCGGGGGAGAGACCCGGTACTTC
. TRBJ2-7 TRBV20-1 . CSARDFGGQTYEQYF TGCAGTGCTAGAGATTTTGGCGGACAAACCTACGAGCAGTACTTC
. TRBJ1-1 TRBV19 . CASSIFSRGVNTEAFF TGTGCCAGTAGTATATTCTCCAGGGGCGTGAACACTGAAGCTTTCTTT
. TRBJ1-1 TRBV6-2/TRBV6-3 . CASSCADTEAFF TGTGCCAGCAGTTGTGCGGACACTGAAGCTTTCTTT
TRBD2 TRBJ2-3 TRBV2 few CASGEGFSTSTDTQYF TGTGCCAGTGGGGAGGGGTTTTCTACTAGCACAGATACGCAGTATTTT
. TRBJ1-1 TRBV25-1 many CASKQTGTEAFF TGTGCCAGCAAGCAAACCGGGACTGAAGCTTTCTTT
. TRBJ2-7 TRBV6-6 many CASSPGPLEQYF TGTGCCAGCAGCCCTGGACCTCTCGAGCAGTACTTC
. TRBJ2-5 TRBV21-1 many CASSKRYGTQYF TGTGCCAGCAGCAAGAGATACGGGACCCAGTACTTC
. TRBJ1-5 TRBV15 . CATSRPARWDDQPQHF TGTGCCACCAGCAGGCCGGCGAGGTGGGACGATCAGCCCCAGCATTTT
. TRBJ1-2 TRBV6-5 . CASSSPSWGKDGYTF TGTGCCAGCAGTTCCCCGTCTTGGGGAAAGGATGGCTACACCTTC
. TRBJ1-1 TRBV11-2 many CASREWGFATEAFF TGTGCCAGCAGAGAGTGGGGGTTTGCCACTGAAGCTTTCTTT
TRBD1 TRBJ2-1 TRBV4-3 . CASSTRTGGNEQFF TGCGCCAGCAGCACTAGGACAGGGGGGAATGAGCAGTTCTTC
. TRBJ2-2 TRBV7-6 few CASSLVPGTQRNTGELFF TGTGCCAGCAGCTTAGTCCCCGGGACTCAGAGAAACACCGGGGAGCTGTTTTTT